These 5 T cell receptor beta chains were sequenced from one sample in a study of shared clonotypes between healthy human individuals. Some clones are missing from TCRdb's copy, which holds only in-frame ones; the method was immunoSEQ multiplex PCR. The table includes 600,000 to 750,000 clones, more than 70% detected once. The material sequenced was memory CD4+ T cells sorted from blood. Described subset: CD45RA-negative fraction. These TCRs come from a woman under 40 in good health.

This chain links TRBV10-2 with TRBJ1-5; D is perhaps TRBD1 (5 bases). CDR3 length equals 15 residues. The V gene lost 6 bases and the J gene lost 1 base, with 13 bases spanning the gap. Germline loops: CDR1 WSHSY, CDR2 SAAADI. CDR3 sequence (DNA): TGCGCCAGCAGGCGGGGCTTGGGGAGCAATCAGCCCCAGCATTTT. Its protein is CASRRGLGSNQPQHF.

This sequence joins TRBV6-5 and TRBJ2-2, with a weak D call TRBD1 (5 bases). Germline V gene sequence: CDR1 MNHEY, CDR2 SVGAGI. Deletions cut 8 bases from V and 5 bases from J, with 12 bases between. The CDR3 length is 13 residues. The CDR3, as DNA: TGTGCCAGCCGTGGCAGGGCTACCGGGGAGCTGTTTTTT. Protein: CASRGRATGELFF.

For the CDR3, the DNA is TGCGCCAGCAGCTTGCAGCCAGCCTCAGCGGGGCAGTACTTC. Protein product: CASSLQPASAGQYF. The rearrangement joins TRBV5-1 to TRBJ2-7; D might be TRBD2 (6 bases). Germline lookup yields CDR1 SGHRS and CDR2 YFSETQ. The V gene lost 1 base and the J gene lost 9 bases, with 17 bases spanning the gap. The CDR3 is 14 amino acids.

The chain carries TRBV4-1 and TRBJ1-5; D not resolved. CDR1 is MGHRA, CDR2 YSYEKL, per germline. With 0 bases removed from V and 0 bases from J, the gap between germline ends came to 18 bases. This CDR3 region has 19 residues. The CDR3 loop reads CASSQDNEDGLVSNQPQHF. As DNA, the CDR3 is TGCGCCAGCAGCCAAGATAATGAGGACGGTCTTGTTAGCAATCAGCCCCAGCATTTT.

V is TRBV5-1 and J is TRBJ2-2; 11 bases agree with TRBD1. CDR3 length: 18 amino acids. V was clipped by 4 bases and J by 5 bases; unmatched bases: 13. Germline assignment: CDR1 SGHRS and CDR2 YFSETQ. CDR3 bases: TGCGCCAGCAGCGCCTTATCCGGACAGGGGGCTAGGACCGGGGAGCTGTTTTTT. Amino acid sequence: CASSALSGQGARTGELFF.